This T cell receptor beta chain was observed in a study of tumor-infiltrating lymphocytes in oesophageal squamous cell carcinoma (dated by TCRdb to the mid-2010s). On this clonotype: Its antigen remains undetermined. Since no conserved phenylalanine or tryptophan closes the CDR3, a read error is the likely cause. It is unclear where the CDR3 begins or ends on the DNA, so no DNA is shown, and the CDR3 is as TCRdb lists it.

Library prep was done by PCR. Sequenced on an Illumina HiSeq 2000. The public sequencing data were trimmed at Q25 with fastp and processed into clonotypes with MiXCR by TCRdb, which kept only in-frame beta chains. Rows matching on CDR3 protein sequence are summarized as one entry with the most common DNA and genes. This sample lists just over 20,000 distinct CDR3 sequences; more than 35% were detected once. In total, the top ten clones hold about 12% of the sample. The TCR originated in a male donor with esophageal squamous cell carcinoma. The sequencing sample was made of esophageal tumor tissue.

The CDR3 amino acid sequence is: CATSDPTSEQYFGN. The chain joins TRBV24-1 to TRBJ2-5. CDR1 and CDR2 are drawn from the germline V gene: KGHDR, SFDVKD. 14 amino acids form the CDR3, both terminal residues included.